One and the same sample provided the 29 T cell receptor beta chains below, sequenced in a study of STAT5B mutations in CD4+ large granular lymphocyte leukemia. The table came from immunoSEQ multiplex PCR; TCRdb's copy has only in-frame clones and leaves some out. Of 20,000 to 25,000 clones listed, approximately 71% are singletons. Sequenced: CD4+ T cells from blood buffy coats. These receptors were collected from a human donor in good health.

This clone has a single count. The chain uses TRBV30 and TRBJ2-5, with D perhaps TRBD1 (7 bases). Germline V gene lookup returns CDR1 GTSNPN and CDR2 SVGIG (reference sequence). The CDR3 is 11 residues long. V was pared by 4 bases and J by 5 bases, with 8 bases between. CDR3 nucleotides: TGTGCCTGGACAGGGGGGGAGACCCAGTACTTC. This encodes CAWTGGETQYF.

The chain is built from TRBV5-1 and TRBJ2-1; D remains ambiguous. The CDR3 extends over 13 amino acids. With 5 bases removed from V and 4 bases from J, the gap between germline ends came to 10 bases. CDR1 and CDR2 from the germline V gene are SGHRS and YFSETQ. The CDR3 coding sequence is TGCGCCAGCAGGGAACAACCGTACAATGAGCAGTTCTTC. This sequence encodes CASREQPYNEQFF.

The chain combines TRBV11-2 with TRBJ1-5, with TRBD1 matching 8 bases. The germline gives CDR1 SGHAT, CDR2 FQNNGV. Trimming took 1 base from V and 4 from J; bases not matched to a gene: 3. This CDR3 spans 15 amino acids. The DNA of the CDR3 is TGTGCCAGCAGCTTAGGGACAGGGATAAATCAGCCCCAGCATTTT. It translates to CASSLGTGINQPQHF. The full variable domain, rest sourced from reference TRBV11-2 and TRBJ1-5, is EAGVAQSPRYKIIEKRQSVAFWCNPISGHATLYWYQQILGQGPKLLIQFQNNGVVDDSQLPKDRFSAERLKGVDSTLKIQPAKLEDSAVYLCASSLGTGINQPQHFGDGTRLSIL.

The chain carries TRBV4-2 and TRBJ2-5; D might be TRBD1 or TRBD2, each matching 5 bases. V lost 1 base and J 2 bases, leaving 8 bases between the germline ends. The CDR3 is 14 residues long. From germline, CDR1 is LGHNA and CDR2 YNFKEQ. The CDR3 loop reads CASSQGDRQETQYF. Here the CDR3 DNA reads TGTGCCAGCAGCCAAGGGGACCGTCAAGAGACCCAGTACTTC.

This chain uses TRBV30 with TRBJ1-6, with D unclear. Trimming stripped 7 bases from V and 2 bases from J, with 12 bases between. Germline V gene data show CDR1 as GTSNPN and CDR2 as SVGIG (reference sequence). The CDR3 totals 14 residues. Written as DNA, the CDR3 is TGTGCCTCTTCCCGGGAGCCCTATAATTCACCCCTCCACTTT. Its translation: CASSREPYNSPLHF.

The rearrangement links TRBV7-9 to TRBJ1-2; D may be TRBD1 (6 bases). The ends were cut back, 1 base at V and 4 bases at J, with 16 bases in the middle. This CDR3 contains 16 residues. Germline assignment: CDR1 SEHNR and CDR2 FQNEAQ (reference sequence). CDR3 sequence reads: CASSLGQAFLSYGYTF. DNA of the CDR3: TGTGCCAGCAGCTTAGGACAGGCTTTCCTCTCCTATGGCTACACCTTC.

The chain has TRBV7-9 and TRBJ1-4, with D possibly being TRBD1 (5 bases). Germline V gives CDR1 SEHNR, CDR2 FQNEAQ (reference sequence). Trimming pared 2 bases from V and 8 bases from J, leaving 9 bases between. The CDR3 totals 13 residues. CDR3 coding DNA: TGTGCCAGCAGCTTATCCCCAGGGGAAAAACTGTTTTTT. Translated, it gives CASSLSPGEKLFF.

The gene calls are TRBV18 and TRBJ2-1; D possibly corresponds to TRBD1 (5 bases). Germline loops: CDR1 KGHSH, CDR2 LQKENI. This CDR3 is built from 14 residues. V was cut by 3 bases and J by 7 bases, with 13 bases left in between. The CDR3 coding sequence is TGTGCCAGCTCACCTTTACAGGTGTTGAATGAGCAGTTCTTC. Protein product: CASSPLQVLNEQFF.

CDR3 region: CASSDIQGKLFF. The CDR3 nucleotides read TGTGCCAGCAGTGACATTCAGGGAAAACTGTTTTTT. The chain has TRBV25-1 and TRBJ1-4, with a possible D match to TRBD1 (5 bases). The V gene's germline CDR1 is MGHDK and CDR2 SYGVNS. Between the trimmed V and J ends, which lost 3 bases and 10 bases, there was a span of 9 bases. The CDR3 has 12 residues.

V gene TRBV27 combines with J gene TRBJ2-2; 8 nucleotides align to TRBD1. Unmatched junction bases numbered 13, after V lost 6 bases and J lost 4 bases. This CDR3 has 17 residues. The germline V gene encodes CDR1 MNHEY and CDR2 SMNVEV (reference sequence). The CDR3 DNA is TGTGCCAGCAGCCAACGATCGACAGGGGCTGTCACCGGGGAGCTGTTTTTT. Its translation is CASSQRSTGAVTGELFF.

The chain's CDR3 is CASSRDTLRVAFF. Here the CDR3 DNA reads TGTGCCTCTTCCCGGGACACTCTCCGGGTCGCTTTCTTT. This chain joins TRBV30 and TRBJ1-1, with TRBD1 as a possible D gene (6 bases). CDR1 and CDR2 from the germline V gene are GTSNPN and SVGIG (reference sequence). Trimming cost V 7 bases and J 11 bases, with 23 bases left between them. This CDR3 spans 13 amino acids.

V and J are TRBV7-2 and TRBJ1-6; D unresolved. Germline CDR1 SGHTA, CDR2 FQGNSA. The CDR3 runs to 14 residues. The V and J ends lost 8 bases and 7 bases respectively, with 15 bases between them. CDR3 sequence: CASSMPLVNSPLHF. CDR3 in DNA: TGTGCCAGCTCTATGCCCCTGGTGAATTCACCCCTCCACTTT.

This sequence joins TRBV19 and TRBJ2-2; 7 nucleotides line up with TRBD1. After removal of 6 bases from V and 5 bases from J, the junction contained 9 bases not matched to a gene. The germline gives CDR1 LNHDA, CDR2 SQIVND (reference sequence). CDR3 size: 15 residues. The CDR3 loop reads CASRILRTGTGELFF. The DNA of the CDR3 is TGTGCCAGTAGGATATTACGGACAGGTACCGGGGAGCTGTTTTTT.

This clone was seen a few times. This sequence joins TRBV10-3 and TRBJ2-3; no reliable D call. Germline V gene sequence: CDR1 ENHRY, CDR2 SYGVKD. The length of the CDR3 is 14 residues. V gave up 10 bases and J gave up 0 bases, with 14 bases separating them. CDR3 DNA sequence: TGTGCCACGGGCGCAGGATACAGCACAGATACGCAGTATTTT. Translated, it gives CATGAGYSTDTQYF.

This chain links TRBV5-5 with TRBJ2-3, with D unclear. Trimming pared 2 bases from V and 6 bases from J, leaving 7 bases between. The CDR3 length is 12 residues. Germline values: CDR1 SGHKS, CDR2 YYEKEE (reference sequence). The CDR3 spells CASSFLDDTQYF. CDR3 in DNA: TGTGCCAGCAGCTTTTTGGATGATACGCAGTATTTT.

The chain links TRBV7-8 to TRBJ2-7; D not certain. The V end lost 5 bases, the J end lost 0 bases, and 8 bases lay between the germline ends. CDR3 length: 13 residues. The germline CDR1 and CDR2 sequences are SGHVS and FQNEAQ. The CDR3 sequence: CASSRTNSYEQYF. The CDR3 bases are TGTGCCAGCAGCCGGACGAACTCCTACGAGCAGTACTTC.

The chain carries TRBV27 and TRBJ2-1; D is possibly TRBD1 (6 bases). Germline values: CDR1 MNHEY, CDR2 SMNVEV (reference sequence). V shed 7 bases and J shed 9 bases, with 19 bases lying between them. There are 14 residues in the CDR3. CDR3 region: CASIGPGQNTEQFF. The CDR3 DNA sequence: TGTGCCAGCATCGGTCCAGGACAGAATACTGAGCAGTTCTTC.

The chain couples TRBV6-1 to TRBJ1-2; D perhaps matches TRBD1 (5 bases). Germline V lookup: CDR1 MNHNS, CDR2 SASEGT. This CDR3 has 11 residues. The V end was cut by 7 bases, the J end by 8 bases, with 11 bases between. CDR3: CASKSGSGYTF. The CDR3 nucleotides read TGTGCCAGCAAGTCAGGGAGCGGCTACACCTTC.

The CDR3 loop reads CASSQLTNTQYF. CDR3 nucleotide sequence: TGCGCCAGCAGCCAACTCACGAATACGCAGTATTTT. The V gene is TRBV10-1, the J gene TRBJ2-3; D is uncertain. Germline CDR1 WNHNN, CDR2 SYGVQD (reference sequence). V lost 6 bases, J lost 7 bases, and 11 bases lay in between. This CDR3 contains 12 residues.

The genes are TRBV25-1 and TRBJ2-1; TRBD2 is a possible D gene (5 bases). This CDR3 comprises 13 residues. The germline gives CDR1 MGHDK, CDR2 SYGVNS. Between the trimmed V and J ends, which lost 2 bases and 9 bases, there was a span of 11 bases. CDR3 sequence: CASSERERSEQFF. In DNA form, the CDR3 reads TGTGCCAGCAGTGAACGGGAACGGAGTGAGCAGTTCTTC.

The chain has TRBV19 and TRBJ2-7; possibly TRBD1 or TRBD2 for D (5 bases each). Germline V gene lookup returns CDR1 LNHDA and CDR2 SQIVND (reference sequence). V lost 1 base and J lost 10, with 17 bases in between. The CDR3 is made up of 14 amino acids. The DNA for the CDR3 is TGTGCCAGTAGTATAGTGACGGGGCCGCGGCTTCAGTACTTC. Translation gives CASSIVTGPRLQYF.

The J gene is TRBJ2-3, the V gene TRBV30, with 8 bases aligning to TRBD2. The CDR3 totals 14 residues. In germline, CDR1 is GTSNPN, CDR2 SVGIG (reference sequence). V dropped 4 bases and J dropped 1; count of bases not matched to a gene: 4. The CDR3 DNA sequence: TGTGCCTGGACTAGCGGGCCGGGCACAGATACGCAGTATTTT. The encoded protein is CAWTSGPGTDTQYF.

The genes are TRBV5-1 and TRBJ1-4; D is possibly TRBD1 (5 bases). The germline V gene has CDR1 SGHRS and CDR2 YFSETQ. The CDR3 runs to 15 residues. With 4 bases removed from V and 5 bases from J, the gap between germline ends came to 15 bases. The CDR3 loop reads CASSPGAGMNEKLFF. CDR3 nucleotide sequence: TGCGCCAGCAGCCCCGGGGCAGGGATGAATGAAAAACTGTTTTTT.

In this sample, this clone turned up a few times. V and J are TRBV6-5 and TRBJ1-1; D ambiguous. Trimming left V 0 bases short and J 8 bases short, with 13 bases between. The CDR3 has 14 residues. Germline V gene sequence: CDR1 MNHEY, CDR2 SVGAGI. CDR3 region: CASSYSGLTEEAFF. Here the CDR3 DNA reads TGTGCCAGCAGTTACTCAGGGCTAACAGAGGAAGCTTTCTTT.

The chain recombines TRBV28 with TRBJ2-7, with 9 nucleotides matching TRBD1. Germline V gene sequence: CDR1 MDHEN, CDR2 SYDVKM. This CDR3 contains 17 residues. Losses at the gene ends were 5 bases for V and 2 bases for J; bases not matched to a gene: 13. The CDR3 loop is CASSPLFRDRVAYEQYF. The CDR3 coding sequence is TGTGCCAGCAGTCCCCTGTTTCGGGACAGGGTAGCCTACGAGCAGTACTTC. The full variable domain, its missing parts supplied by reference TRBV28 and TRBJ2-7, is DVKVTQSSRYLVKRTGEKVFLECVQDMDHENMFWYRQDPGLGLRLIYFSYDVKMKEKGDIPEGYSVSREKKERFSLILESASTNQTSMYLCASSPLFRDRVAYEQYFGPGTRLTVT.

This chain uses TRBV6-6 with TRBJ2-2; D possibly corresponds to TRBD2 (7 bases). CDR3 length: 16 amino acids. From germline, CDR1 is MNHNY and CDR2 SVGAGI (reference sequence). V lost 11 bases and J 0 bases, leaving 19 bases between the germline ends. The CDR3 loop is CAGRVGGPPNTGELFF. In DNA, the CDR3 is TGTGCCGGCCGCGTGGGGGGGCCGCCGAACACCGGGGAGCTGTTTTTT.

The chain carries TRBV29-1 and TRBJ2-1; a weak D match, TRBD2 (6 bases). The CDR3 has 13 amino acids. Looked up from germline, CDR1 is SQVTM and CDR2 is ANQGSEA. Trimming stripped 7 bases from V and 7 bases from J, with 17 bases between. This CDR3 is CSATGTRTNEQFF. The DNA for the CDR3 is TGCAGCGCAACCGGGACTCGCACAAATGAGCAGTTCTTC.

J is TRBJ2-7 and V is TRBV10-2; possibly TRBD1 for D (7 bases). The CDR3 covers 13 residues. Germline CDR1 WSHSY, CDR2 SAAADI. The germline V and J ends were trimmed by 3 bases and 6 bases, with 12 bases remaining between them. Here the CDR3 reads CASSDQGGFEQYF. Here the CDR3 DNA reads TGCGCCAGCAGTGACCAGGGGGGTTTCGAGCAGTACTTC.

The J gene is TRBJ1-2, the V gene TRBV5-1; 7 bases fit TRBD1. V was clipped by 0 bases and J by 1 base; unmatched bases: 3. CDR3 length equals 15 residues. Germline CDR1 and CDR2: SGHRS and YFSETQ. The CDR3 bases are TGCGCCAGCAGCTTGGCCAACAGGGGTAACTATGGCTACACCTTC. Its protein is CASSLANRGNYGYTF.